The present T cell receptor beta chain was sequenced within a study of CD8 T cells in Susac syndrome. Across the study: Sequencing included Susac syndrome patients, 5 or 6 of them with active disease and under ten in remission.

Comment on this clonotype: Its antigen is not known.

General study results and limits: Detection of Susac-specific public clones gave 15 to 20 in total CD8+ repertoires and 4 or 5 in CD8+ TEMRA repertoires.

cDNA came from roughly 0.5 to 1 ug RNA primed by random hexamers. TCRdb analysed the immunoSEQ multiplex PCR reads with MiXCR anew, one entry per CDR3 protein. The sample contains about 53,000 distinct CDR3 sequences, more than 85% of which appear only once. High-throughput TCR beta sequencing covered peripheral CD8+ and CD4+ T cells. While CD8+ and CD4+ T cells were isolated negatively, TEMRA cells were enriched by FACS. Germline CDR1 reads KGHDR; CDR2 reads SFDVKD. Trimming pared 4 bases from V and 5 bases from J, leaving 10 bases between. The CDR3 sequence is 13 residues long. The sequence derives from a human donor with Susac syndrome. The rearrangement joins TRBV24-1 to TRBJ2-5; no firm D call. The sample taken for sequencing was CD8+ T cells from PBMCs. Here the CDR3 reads CATSDPIWETQYF. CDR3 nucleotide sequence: TGTGCCACCAGTGACCCGATATGGGAGACCCAGTACTTC.